A selection of T cell receptor beta chains follows, all from one sample in a study of human T cells and chemical hapten exposure. TCRdb independently ran MiXCR on the RACE reads; one entry per CDR3 protein. The sample lists nearly 85,000 distinct CDR3 sequences, roughly 12% occurring once. The starting material was whole blood, obtained in connection with sensitization to the hapten diphenylcyclopropenone (DPC). Source of these receptors: a man aged 18 to 35 with alopecia areata. Some clones in this sample may be carry-over from other donors' samples. CDR3s include the opening cysteine and the closing phenylalanine or tryptophan. Rows may omit the clone size; those that give it use once, few, many or a size class.

v_call	clone_size	j_call	cdr3_aa
TRBV7-9	many	TRBJ1-1	CASSLFSNTGNTEAFF
TRBV20-1	many	TRBJ2-4	CSAFRDSNIQYF
TRBV3-1	many	TRBJ1-4	CASSLTEGNEKLFF
TRBV20-1	few	TRBJ2-7	CSADSRQTYEQYF
TRBV7-9	-	TRBJ1-2	CASSLQPARWDGYTF
TRBV6-4	few	TRBJ1-1	CASRKTGGYTEAFF
TRBV15	few	TRBJ1-2	CATSRNGQWYGYTF
TRBV29-1	-	TRBJ2-7	CGVGRGPSYEQYF
TRBV29-1	-	TRBJ1-3	CSVAESGNTIYF
TRBV14	-	TRBJ2-3	CASSQERGYTDTQYF
TRBV20-1	-	TRBJ2-5	CSARVVREETQYF
TRBV7-8	-	TRBJ2-2	CASSVPASLGIGELFF
TRBV24-1	-	TRBJ2-2	CATLEPHTGELFF
TRBV9	few	TRBJ2-1	CASSVEGNEQFF
TRBV6-2/TRBV6-3	few	TRBJ1-5	CASRAGHANQPQHF
TRBV5-1	many	TRBJ1-2	CASSLAGDGYTF
TRBV7-2	many	TRBJ1-2	CASSSVHQAYGYTF
TRBV7-8	-	TRBJ2-5	CASSLSPRTGYQETQYF
TRBV9	-	TRBJ1-1	CASSVGTNTEAFF
TRBV7-6	many	TRBJ2-1	CASSEDRGSYNEQFF
TRBV4-3	-	TRBJ2-3	CASSQDPWGGSTDTQYF
TRBV28	many	TRBJ2-3	CASSYSGGLTDTQYF
TRBV28	many	TRBJ2-2	CASSLTGGRRNTGELFF
TRBV2	many	TRBJ2-6	CASSEGDSGANVLTF
TRBV10-3	-	TRBJ1-5	CAISEEQVRGPQHF
TRBV5-1	few	TRBJ1-2	CASSQDANYGYTF
TRBV5-1	-	TRBJ2-5	CASYRDHEETQYF
TRBV7-9	-	TRBJ2-6	CASSLTVGFSGANVLTF
TRBV7-3	-	TRBJ2-6	CASSWYGTIYSGANVLTF
TRBV4-3	few	TRBJ2-3	CASSWDTQYF
TRBV6-2/TRBV6-3	few	TRBJ1-5	CASSYVRGQGNQPQHF
TRBV7-9	-	TRBJ2-2	CASIGWTANTGELFF
TRBV20-1	few	TRBJ1-2	CSARVGRSGGYTF
TRBV6-5	many	TRBJ2-5	CASSYFSTGVGETQYF
TRBV2	-	TRBJ2-2	CASSVRGRDTGELFF
TRBV20-1	many	TRBJ1-2	CSARASRAGRGYTF
TRBV4-1	-	TRBJ1-5	CASSPHRGNQPQHF
TRBV5-1	many	TRBJ1-2	CASSPGLRTVYTF
TRBV6-5	many	TRBJ1-1	CASQGPRNTEAFF